These T cell receptor beta chains were read from a single sample in a study of blood T cell repertoires in COVID-19. Assay: immunoSEQ multiplex PCR; the TCRdb copy retains only in-frame clones and omits some. The sample contains 300,000 to 350,000 clones, about 90% of which appear only once. The sequencing input was peripheral blood. The receptors were sampled from a woman aged 70 to 79 with COVID-19, enrolled during active disease. CDR3s include the opening cysteine and the closing phenylalanine or tryptophan. D genes are given only for firm matches. For some rows the clone size is stated as once, few or many, or as a class when expanded; others skip it.

DNA	CDR3	D	V	J	size
TGTGCCAGCAGCCCCGGAGTAAGTAGGGAAGCTTTCTTT	CASSPGVSREAFF	-	TRBV7-3	TRBJ1-1	-
TGCGCCAGCAGCTTATCAGGATTCTACACTGAAGCTTTCTTT	CASSLSGFYTEAFF	-	TRBV5-1	TRBJ1-1	-
TGTGCCAGCAGCACCGAACCGTTCGGGTTGCTACCAATAGCCAAAAACATTCAGTACTTC	CASSTEPFGLLPIAKNIQYF	-	TRBV28	TRBJ2-4	-
TGTGCCTGGAGTTCGACAGCCTATCAGCCCCAGCATTTT	CAWSSTAYQPQHF	-	TRBV30	TRBJ1-5	-
TGTGCCTGGAGTGTGGGTCGGCTAGCGGGGGCCGACGAGCAGTACTTC	CAWSVGRLAGADEQYF	TRBD2	TRBV30	TRBJ2-7	-
TGTGCCAGCAGCGTAGGAGACTCTGGAAACACCATATATTTT	CASSVGDSGNTIYF	-	TRBV9	TRBJ1-3	-
TGCGCCAGCAGCCAAGGATTAGCTAACTATGGCTACACCTTC	CASSQGLANYGYTF	-	TRBV4-3	TRBJ1-2	-
TGTGCCAGCAGTTATCCGGGGTCACCCCTCCACTTT	CASSYPGSPLHF	-	TRBV6-5	TRBJ1-6	once
TGTGCCAGCAGCCCAGACCCAGGGGTAGCCAAAAACATTCAGTACTTC	CASSPDPGVAKNIQYF	-	TRBV9	TRBJ2-4	-
TGTGCCAGCAGCACGGGACAGCTTAACACCGGGGAGCTGTTTTTT	CASSTGQLNTGELFF	TRBD1	TRBV7-9	TRBJ2-2	few
TGTGCCAGTAGTATAGTTTGGGGGGGGTATGGCTACACCTTC	CASSIVWGGYGYTF	-	TRBV19	TRBJ1-2	-
TGCAGCGTTGAAGGGGCCTCTCGGGAGACCCAGTACTTC	CSVEGASRETQYF	-	TRBV29-1	TRBJ2-5	-
TGTGCCAGTAGTAGGAAACTAGCGGATTCCTACGAGCAGTACTTC	CASSRKLADSYEQYF	TRBD2	TRBV19	TRBJ2-7	-
TGTGCCAGTACAGGGGGCGCTGACTATGGCTACACCTTC	CASTGGADYGYTF	TRBD1	TRBV6-5	TRBJ1-2	-
TGTGCCAGCAGCGTTGGACAGCCCGGTAGGACTGAAGCTTTCTTT	CASSVGQPGRTEAFF	-	TRBV9	TRBJ1-1	-
TGTGCCAGCAGCGCGGACTTACAGGGCTATGGCTACACCTTC	CASSADLQGYGYTF	-	TRBV5-4	TRBJ1-2	-
TGTGCCAGCTCACCACCGACAGGAGGTTCAAACACTGAAGCTTTCTTT	CASSPPTGGSNTEAFF	-	TRBV18	TRBJ1-1	-
TGCGCCAGCAGCCCCCAACTAGTCACCAAAAACATTCAGTACTTC	CASSPQLVTKNIQYF	-	TRBV5-1	TRBJ2-4	-
TGTGCCAGCAGTTACGTTAGGGGCGAGCAGTACTTC	CASSYVRGEQYF	-	TRBV6-5	TRBJ2-7	-
TGTGCCATTACGGGACAACGAGACTATGGCTACACCTTC	CAITGQRDYGYTF	-	TRBV10-3	TRBJ1-2	once
TGTGCCAGCAGCTTAAGAACTAACACTGAAGCTTTCTTT	CASSLRTNTEAFF	-	TRBV27	TRBJ1-1	-
TGTGCCAGTAGTATAGTACAGAGCTCCTATAATTCACCCCTCCACTTT	CASSIVQSSYNSPLHF	-	TRBV19	TRBJ1-6	-
TGTGCCAGTGGAGAGGGGCGGGGGTTTGAGCAGTACTTC	CASGEGRGFEQYF	TRBD2	TRBV2	TRBJ2-7	-
TGTGCCTGGAGTTCGGGACTGATGAACACTGAAGCTTTCTTT	CAWSSGLMNTEAFF	-	TRBV30	TRBJ1-1	-
TGTGCCAGCAGAACCGTCCGGACAGGGTGGGCCGGGGAGCTGTTTTTT	CASRTVRTGWAGELFF	TRBD1	TRBV5-6	TRBJ2-2	-
TGTGCCAGCAGTTCGGGGGGCAGGACTGAAGCTTTCTTT	CASSSGGRTEAFF	-	TRBV27	TRBJ1-1	-
TGCGCCAGCAGTGAAGGAGGGGTGGGCTACGAGCAGTACTTC	CASSEGGVGYEQYF	-	TRBV10-1	TRBJ2-7	once
TGCAGTGCTAGTGATTGGGCCATTATAGGGACAGGGGGGGGATACGAGCAGTTCTTC	CSASDWAIIGTGGGYEQFF	TRBD1	TRBV20-1	TRBJ2-1	-
TGTGCCAGTAGGATAAGACAGGATTCAACCTACGAGCAGTACTTC	CASRIRQDSTYEQYF	-	TRBV19	TRBJ2-7	few
TGCGCCAGCAGCCAAGATGGACAGGGAATATACAATGAGCAGTTCTTC	CASSQDGQGIYNEQFF	TRBD1	TRBV4-1	TRBJ2-1	-
TGTGCCAGCAGCCGATGGGACAGGGTGAACTATGGCTACACCTTC	CASSRWDRVNYGYTF	TRBD1	TRBV7-9	TRBJ1-2	once
TGTGCCAGCAGTCCCCCGCGGTTGGGGGCCAATGAGCAGTTCTTC	CASSPPRLGANEQFF	-	TRBV27	TRBJ2-1	-
TGTGCCAGCAGTGAATATACGGGGGGCCAGTTCGGTTCACCCCTCCACTTT	CASSEYTGGQFGSPLHF	-	TRBV25-1	TRBJ1-6	-
TGTGCCAGCAGCCGTCCCGGGACATTGCCTGAAGCTTTCTTT	CASSRPGTLPEAFF	-	TRBV11-2	TRBJ1-1	-
TGTGCCAGCAGACCCGACAGGGGAGATGGCTACACCTTC	CASRPDRGDGYTF	TRBD1	TRBV12-3/TRBV12-4	TRBJ1-2	-
TGTGCCAGCACTGAACAAAAGAGGGGGTATGGCTACACCTTC	CASTEQKRGYGYTF	-	TRBV5-6	TRBJ1-2	-
TGCGCCAGCAGCTCATTACAGGGGGGCACTGAAGCTTTCTTT	CASSSLQGGTEAFF	TRBD1	TRBV5-1	TRBJ1-1	-
TGTGCCAGCAGTTTACCCCGGACAGGGCTTAATGAAAAACTGTTTTTT	CASSLPRTGLNEKLFF	TRBD1	TRBV28	TRBJ1-4	-
TGTGCCAGCAGTTCACAGGTTAACACTGAAGCTTTCTTT	CASSSQVNTEAFF	-	TRBV12-3/TRBV12-4	TRBJ1-1	-
TGTGCCAGTACCCGGTCGTTGGCTAACTATGGCTACACCTTC	CASTRSLANYGYTF	-	TRBV19	TRBJ1-2	-
TGTGCCAGCAGCGGGACTAGCGGGGCCACAGATACGCAGTATTTT	CASSGTSGATDTQYF	TRBD2	TRBV9	TRBJ2-3	-
TGTGCCAGTAGTAGGGACATACAAGCTAACTATGGCTACACCTTC	CASSRDIQANYGYTF	-	TRBV19	TRBJ1-2	-
TGTGCCAGCTCACGGCGGGGGTCGAATGAGCAGTTCTTC	CASSRRGSNEQFF	TRBD2	TRBV18	TRBJ2-1	-
TGTGCCAGCAGCAACAGGGGCGTCCTACCCACAGATACGCAGTATTTT	CASSNRGVLPTDTQYF	-	TRBV21-1	TRBJ2-3	-
TGTGCCAGCAGCTTACGGGATGGCAATCAGCCCCAGCATTTT	CASSLRDGNQPQHF	-	TRBV7-2	TRBJ1-5	-
TGTGCCAGCAGTGTAGACAGGGCAGTCCTAGACACTGAAGCTTTCTTT	CASSVDRAVLDTEAFF	TRBD1	TRBV2	TRBJ1-1	-
TGTGCCACCAGCCAGGATTATAGCAATCAGCCCCAGCATTTT	CATSQDYSNQPQHF	-	TRBV24-1	TRBJ1-5	-
TGCAGCGTCCCGAGGGACAGCGGGGGGGGATACGAGCAGTACTTC	CSVPRDSGGGYEQYF	TRBD2	TRBV29-1	TRBJ2-7	-
TGTGCCAGTAGCGACAGGAGCAGCTCCTACAATGAGCAGTTCTTC	CASSDRSSSYNEQFF	-	TRBV19	TRBJ2-1	-
TGTGCCAGCGGCCCGGGAGGAACTGCCTACGAGCAGTACTTC	CASGPGGTAYEQYF	TRBD2	TRBV5-4	TRBJ2-7	-
TGTGCCAGCAGTTCCATCAGACTTCCGAATGAAAAACTGTTTTTT	CASSSIRLPNEKLFF	-	TRBV28	TRBJ1-4	-
TGTGCCAGCAGCCCCGCAGGGGTCTCCTACGAGCAGTACTTC	CASSPAGVSYEQYF	-	TRBV11-2	TRBJ2-7	-
TGTGCCGCCTCGCTCGCTGCAGGGAGGAGGACCTTC	CAASLAAGRRTF	-	TRBV30	TRBJ1-2	few
TGTGCCAGCAGTTTCCGCACGCAGTATGGCTACACCTTC	CASSFRTQYGYTF	-	TRBV28	TRBJ1-2	once
TGTGCCAGCAGTTTTGGGGGGCCGGGGGGCGAGCAGTACTTC	CASSFGGPGGEQYF	-	TRBV27	TRBJ2-7	-
TGCGCCAGCAGCTTCCGACAGGGTACGGACAATGAGCAGTTCTTC	CASSFRQGTDNEQFF	TRBD1	TRBV5-1	TRBJ2-1	-